This section outlines one T cell receptor (beta chain) sequence together with its context. Per the germline V gene, CDR1 is LGHNA and CDR2 is YNFKEQ. The CDR3 runs to 13 residues. V gave up 1 base and J gave up 7 bases; unmatched junction bases: 1. These data belong to a study of T-cell memory formation after mild COVID-19. Background on the study: Largely donor-specific TCR clusters were found.

Constant-segment primers and 5'RACE yielded cDNA libraries for TCR alpha and TCR beta, each carrying sample barcodes and UMIs. One entry per CDR3 protein, called by TCRdb with MiXCR from the 5' RACE reads. The sample has about 250,000 distinct CDR3 sequences; under 20% are singletons. The chain links TRBV4-2 to TRBJ1-2; 9 nucleotides agree with TRBD1. The receptor comes from a young man who had mild COVID-19 (a few samples of this study predate the infection). Cell type and time point are not known. The sample comprised PBMCs or a T cell subset sorted from them (not recorded which). This CDR3 reads CASSQGQGVGYTF. CDR3 DNA: TGTGCCAGCAGCCAAGGACAGGGGGTTGGCTACACCTTC.